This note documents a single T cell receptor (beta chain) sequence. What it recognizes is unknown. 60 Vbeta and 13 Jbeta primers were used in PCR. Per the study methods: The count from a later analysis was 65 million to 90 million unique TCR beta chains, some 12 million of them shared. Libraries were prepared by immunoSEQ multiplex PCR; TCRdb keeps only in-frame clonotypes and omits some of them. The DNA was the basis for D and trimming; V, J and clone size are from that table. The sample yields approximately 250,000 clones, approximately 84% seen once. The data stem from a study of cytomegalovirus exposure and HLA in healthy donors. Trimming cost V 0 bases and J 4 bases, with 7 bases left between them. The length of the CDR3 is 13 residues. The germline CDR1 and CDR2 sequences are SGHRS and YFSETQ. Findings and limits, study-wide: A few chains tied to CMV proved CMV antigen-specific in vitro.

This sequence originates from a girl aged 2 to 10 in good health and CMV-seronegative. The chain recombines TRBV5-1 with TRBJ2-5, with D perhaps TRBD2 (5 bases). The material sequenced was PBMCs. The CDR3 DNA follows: TGCGCCAGCAGCTTGGACGCGGGAGAGACCCAGTACTTC. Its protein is CASSLDAGETQYF.